This T cell receptor beta chain was recorded in a study of regulatory T cells in long-lasting Graves disease. Study information: Newly diagnosed Graves' patients had taken antithyroid drugs under 3 months. General observations from the study: Under persistent disease, TRBV28, TRBJ1-2 and TRBJ2-5 were used preferentially.

Arm-PCR of CDR3 regions with iRepertoire HTBI primers generated TCR beta libraries. TCRdb reanalysed the multiplex PCR reads using MiXCR and keeps one entry per CDR3 protein. Here the sample spans around 400,000 distinct CDR3 sequences, about 16% being singletons. Time point specified: newly diagnosed GD, antithyroid drugs for less than 3 months. The TCR library used RNA extracted from PBMCs. The CDR3 runs 13 residues. V was cut by 8 bases and J by 6 bases, with 14 bases left in between. CDR1 and CDR2 (germline): LNHNV, YYDKDF (reference sequence). The sample holds a few counts of this clonotype. The antigen is unknown.

The sample consisted of peripheral blood mononuclear cells (PBMCs), taken at new diagnosis, from a patient treated with antithyroid drugs. This rearrangement joins TRBV15 to TRBJ2-1; D uncertain. The TCR comes from a female donor with Graves disease. CDR3 amino acids: CATRYWDSNEQFF. CDR3 DNA sequence: TGTGCCACCCGTTACTGGGATAGCAATGAGCAGTTCTTC.